The 23 T cell receptor beta chains reported below all come from one sample, sequenced in a study of blood T cell repertoires in COVID-19. The repertoire was sequenced with immunoSEQ multiplex PCR; TCRdb's copy has only in-frame clones and lacks some. The data hold a few hundred thousand clones, with approximately 88% observed a single time. The sample consisted of peripheral blood. These receptors came from a woman aged 30 to 39 with COVID-19, enrolled during active disease.

This clone was counted many times. This sequence joins TRBV28 and TRBJ2-1, with TRBD2 matching over 14 bases. Looked up from germline, CDR1 is MDHEN and CDR2 is SYDVKM. The trim removed 5 bases at V and 1 base at J, leaving 1 base unmatched. The CDR3 consists of 16 residues. CDR3 in DNA: TGTGCCAGCAGTGGGACTAGCGGGGGATCCTACAATGAGCAGTTCTTC. It specifies CASSGTSGGSYNEQFF.

This chain links TRBV11-2 with TRBJ2-7; no clear D gene. Germline V gene data show CDR1 as SGHAT and CDR2 as FQNNGV. V gave up 2 bases and J gave up 4 bases, with 9 bases separating them. The CDR3 is 13 amino acids. Here the CDR3 DNA reads TGTGCCAGCAGCTTAAGTACAGAGTACGAGCAGTACTTC. This encodes CASSLSTEYEQYF.

The chain is built from TRBV29-1 and TRBJ1-1; D may be TRBD1 (5 bases). CDR3 size: 14 residues. Trimming removed 5 bases at V and 7 bases at J, with 20 bases between. The V gene's germline CDR1 is SQVTM and CDR2 ANQGSEA. The chain's CDR3 is CSVTSDDRAIEAFF. DNA of the CDR3: TGCAGCGTTACCAGTGACGACAGAGCAATTGAAGCTTTCTTT.

This rearrangement joins TRBV25-1 to TRBJ1-5, with 9 positions matching TRBD1. Looked up from germline, CDR1 is MGHDK and CDR2 is SYGVNS. The CDR3 is 16 amino acids. Unmatched junction bases numbered 5, after V lost 2 bases and J lost 3 bases. The CDR3 nucleotides are TGTGCCAGCAGTGAACATGGGACAGGGTCCAATCAGCCCCAGCATTTT. Its translation is CASSEHGTGSNQPQHF.

The chain employs TRBV5-5 and TRBJ1-1, with D unclear. This CDR3 spans 12 amino acids. Per germline, CDR1 SGHKS and CDR2 YYEKEE (reference sequence). Trimming removed 3 bases at V and 8 bases at J, with 11 bases between. As DNA, the CDR3 is TGTGCCAGCAGCTGGCAGCGGGGAGAAGCTTTCTTT. Its protein is CASSWQRGEAFF. The complete variable domain, with remaining parts taken from reference TRBV5-5 and TRBJ1-1, reads DAGVTQSPTHLIKTRGQQVTLRCSPISGHKSVSWYQQVLGQGPQFIFQYYEKEERGRGNFPDRFSARQFPNYSSELNVNALLLGDSALYLCASSWQRGEAFFGQGTRLTVV.

The V call is TRBV7-2, the J call TRBJ1-1; D not certain. CDR1 is SGHTA and CDR2 is FQGNSA in the germline V gene. The CDR3 totals 13 residues. The ends were cut back, 5 bases at V and 2 bases at J, with 9 bases in the middle. This CDR3 is CASSRMTNTEAFF. CDR3 bases: TGTGCCAGCAGCCGCATGACTAACACTGAAGCTTTCTTT.

This chain links TRBV6-2 or TRBV6-3 with TRBJ2-3; a possible D gene is TRBD2 (6 bases). The length of the CDR3 is 14 residues. V was shortened by 2 bases and J by 1 base, with 7 bases between the two germline ends. Germline loops: CDR1 MNHEY, CDR2 SVGEGT. The CDR3 loop reads CASSYQRGTDTQYF. Written as DNA, the CDR3 is TGTGCCAGCAGTTACCAGCGGGGCACAGATACGCAGTATTTT.

The chain is built from TRBV6-5 and TRBJ1-2; 7 positions agree with TRBD1. This CDR3 is built from 14 residues. Germline V lookup: CDR1 MNHEY, CDR2 SVGAGI. V lost 6 bases, J lost 5 bases, and 9 bases stayed unmatched. CDR3 in DNA: TGTGCCAGCAGAGGAGGGACAGCTTGGTATGGCTACACCTTC. Amino acids: CASRGGTAWYGYTF.

The table lists this clone with a count of one. The chain employs TRBV19 and TRBJ2-2; 8 positions agree with TRBD1. Trimming removed 5 bases from V and 5 bases from J; junction bases left unmatched: 7. In germline, CDR1 is LNHDA, CDR2 SQIVND (reference sequence). This CDR3 region has 15 residues. CDR3 nucleotide sequence: TGTGCCAGTAGTCGCCAGGGGGCCCAAACCGGGGAGCTGTTTTTT. Translation: CASSRQGAQTGELFF.

The chain is built from TRBV2 and TRBJ1-5; D unclear. Germline-derived CDR1 and CDR2 are SNHLY and FYNNEI. With 3 bases removed from V and 2 bases from J, the gap between germline ends came to 8 bases. CDR3 size: 14 residues. The CDR3 here is CASSERHGNQPQHF. The CDR3 nucleotides read TGTGCCAGCAGTGAGCGACATGGCAATCAGCCCCAGCATTTT.

The CDR3 protein is CASSRGLAGGDTQYF. DNA of the CDR3: TGTGCCAGCAGCCGGGGACTAGCGGGGGGGGATACGCAGTATTTT. V is TRBV7-8 and J is TRBJ2-3; 16 bases map to TRBD2. CDR1 is SGHVS, CDR2 FQNEAQ, per germline. With 5 bases clipped from V and 6 bases from J, the junction kept 2 bases outside the gene matches. CDR3 length: 15 amino acids.

This clone was seen just once. This chain joins TRBV13 and TRBJ1-6; the D is unclear. The germline gives CDR1 PRHDT, CDR2 FYEKMQ (reference sequence). Trimming left V 4 bases short and J 9 bases short, with 7 bases between. The CDR3 consists of 12 residues. The CDR3 is CASSSLSSPLHF. CDR3 DNA sequence: TGTGCCAGCAGCTCTCTCAGTTCACCCCTCCACTTT.

The table lists this clone with a few counts. This chain uses TRBV10-2 with TRBJ2-1, with 12 bases identical to TRBD2. Germline-derived CDR1 and CDR2 are WSHSY and SAAADI. The CDR3 spans 15 residues. V was pared by 3 bases and J by 7 bases, with 4 bases of the junction left unmatched. The CDR3 nucleotides are TGCGCCAGCAGTGACGCTAGCGGGGGGGCGAATGAGCAGTTCTTC. Translating gives CASSDASGGANEQFF.

The chain couples TRBV29-1 to TRBJ1-5, with a tentative D call TRBD1 (6 bases). Per germline, CDR1 SQVTM and CDR2 ANQGSEA. V shed 5 bases and J shed 9 bases, with 11 bases lying between them. The CDR3 runs 11 residues. The CDR3 DNA follows: TGCAGCGTTACAGGGTTTGGGCCCCAGCATTTT. Protein: CSVTGFGPQHF. The full variable domain, with the rest looked up from reference TRBV29-1 and TRBJ1-5, is SAVISQKPSRDICQRGTSLTIQCQVDSQVTMMFWYRQQPGQSLTLIATANQGSEATYESGFVIDKFPISRPNLTFSTLTVSNMSPEDSSIYLCSVTGFGPQHFGDGTRLSIL.

The chain recombines TRBV6-1 with TRBJ2-1, with a weak D call TRBD2 (5 bases). Germline V gene sequence: CDR1 MNHNS, CDR2 SASEGT. The CDR3 contains 14 residues. V lost 2 bases and J 6 bases, leaving 11 bases between the germline ends. CDR3 in DNA: TGTGCCAGCAGTGAAAATGCTAGCCCCAATGAGCAGTTCTTC. As protein: CASSENASPNEQFF.

CDR3 residues: CASSQGHNNQPQHF. The DNA of the CDR3 is TGTGCCAGCAGCCAAGGACATAACAATCAGCCCCAGCATTTT. This chain joins TRBV3-1 (or the pseudogene TRBV3-2) and TRBJ1-5; D gene uncertain. The CDR3 consists of 14 residues. V gave up 1 base and J gave up 3 bases, with 7 bases separating them. CDR1 LGHDT and CDR2 YNNKEL come from the germline V gene (reference sequence).

This clone occurred once. The CDR3 is CASSLTGGQGINTGELFF. In DNA form, the CDR3 reads TGTGCCAGCAGCTTAACTGGGGGACAGGGGATAAACACCGGGGAGCTGTTTTTT. The genes are TRBV13 and TRBJ2-2; 10 bases match TRBD1. Germline trimming cut 2 bases from V and 2 bases from J; bases unmatched to any gene: 8. This CDR3 has 18 amino acids. CDR1 PRHDT and CDR2 FYEKMQ come from the germline V gene (reference sequence).

A few counts support this clone. The chain recombines TRBV7-9 with TRBJ2-7, with 7 bases that match TRBD1. Per the germline V gene, CDR1 is SEHNR and CDR2 is FQNEAQ (reference sequence). This CDR3 is built from 14 residues. The junction had 7 bases not matched to a gene; V was cut back by 5 bases and J by 3 bases. The chain's CDR3 is CASSDRDRSYEQYF. The CDR3 nucleotides are TGTGCCAGCAGCGACCGGGACAGAAGCTACGAGCAGTACTTC. Full variable domain (rest looked up from reference TRBV7-9 and TRBJ2-7): DTGVSQNPRHKITKRGQNVTFRCDPISEHNRLYWYRQTLGQGPEFLTYFQNEAQLEKSRLLSDRFSAERPKGSFSTLEIQRTEQGDSAMYLCASSDRDRSYEQYFGPGTRLTVT.

This chain connects TRBV13 to TRBJ2-3; possibly TRBD2 for D (5 bases). CDR1 and CDR2 from the germline V gene are PRHDT and FYEKMQ (reference sequence). V lost 5 bases, J lost 1 base, and 10 bases lay in between. The CDR3 runs 14 residues. The CDR3, as DNA: TGTGCCAGCAGCCCCACCGGGGGCACAGATACGCAGTATTTT. It translates to CASSPTGGTDTQYF. Based on the CDR3 plus reference TRBV13 and TRBJ2-3, the full variable domain is AAGVIQSPRHLIKEKRETATLKCYPIPRHDTVYWYQQGPGQDPQFLISFYEKMQSDKGSIPDRFSAQQFSDYHSELNMSSLELGDSALYFCASSPTGGTDTQYFGPGTRLTVL.

The genes are TRBV4-3 and TRBJ2-7, with D tentatively TRBD1 (5 bases). CDR3 length: 13 amino acids. Germline CDR1 is LGHNA and CDR2 is YSLEER. Trimming shortened V by 0 bases and J by 3 bases, and 6 bases separated the two germline ends. Here the CDR3 reads CASSQDQGYEQYF. CDR3 DNA sequence: TGCGCCAGCAGCCAAGATCAGGGCTACGAGCAGTACTTC.

The chain couples TRBV10-3 to TRBJ2-5; the D is unclear. Germline-derived CDR1 and CDR2 are ENHRY and SYGVKD. The CDR3 is 11 amino acids. V was trimmed by 3 bases and J by 3 bases, leaving 2 bases between them. DNA of the CDR3: TGTGCCATCAGTGATAAAGAGACCCAGTACTTC. This codes for CAISDKETQYF.

V gene TRBV6-4 combines with J gene TRBJ2-7; D is unclear. This CDR3 is built from 14 residues. Between the trimmed V and J ends, which lost 5 bases and 3 bases, there was a span of 14 bases. The germline gives CDR1 MRHNA, CDR2 SNTAGT. DNA of the CDR3: TGTGCCAGCAGTCCTTGGGCAGCTTACTACGAGCAGTACTTC. Protein sequence: CASSPWAAYYEQYF.

The chain recombines TRBV6-2 or TRBV6-3 with TRBJ2-7; TRBD1 matches 9 bases. The germline V gene encodes CDR1 MNHEY and CDR2 SVGEGT. Trimming cost V 6 bases and J 3 bases; bases outside gene matches: 3. CDR3 length equals 13 residues. CDR3 DNA sequence: TGTGCCAGCAGCGCGACAGGGGGCTACGAGCAGTACGTC. This gives the protein CASSATGGYEQYV.